This TCR beta chain stems from a study of T cells after yellow fever vaccination. Notes on the study in general: Subsequent to the booster, the majority of primary-vaccination clones reappeared (around 95% CD4, 70% to 90% CD8).

TCRdb used MiXCR to reprocess the 5' RACE reads, holding one entry per CDR3 protein. The table records around 550,000 distinct CDR3 sequences, about 19% of them present only once. This clonotype was picked up a small number of times. What it binds is unknown. One junction end does not reproduce the germline sequence, and a read error may be involved. Germline loops: CDR1 ENHRY, CDR2 SYGVKD. The CDR3 extends over 12 amino acids. This sequence joins TRBV10-3 and TRBJ1-2; D call uncertain. The TCR comes from a man under 40 who received the YFV17D yellow fever vaccine. This sample comprised PBMCs, obtained 15 days after the yellow fever booster vaccination. CDR3 residues: CAISESGYGYTF. The CDR3 DNA reads as TGTGCCATCAGCGAGTCTGGGTATGGCTACACCTTC.